This TCR beta chain was sequenced for a study of blood T cells in healthy people across ages. Study-wide results and limits: A roughly linear fall in TCR beta diversity per million T cells was seen with increasing age.

Every sample had a minimum of 7 million PBMCs isolated. CDR1 is ENHRY, CDR2 SYGVKD, per germline. The CDR3 is made up of 15 amino acids. V lost 4 bases and J lost 0, with 11 bases in between. Remarks on this clonotype: Its antigen is as yet unknown.

The second PCR ran roughly 6 to 12 cycles with a sample-barcoded 5' primer and J-beta primers. TCRdb reanalysed the 5' RACE reads using MiXCR and keeps one entry per CDR3 protein. Of 1.5 million to 2 million distinct CDR3 sequences listed, 30% to 40% are singletons. The TCR comes from a human donor in good health. The sample consisted of blood. The chain recombines TRBV10-3 with TRBJ2-3; the D is unclear. The CDR3: CAISGSLGSTDTQYF. The CDR3 coding sequence is TGTGCCATCAGTGGGTCCTTGGGGAGCACAGATACGCAGTATTTT.